The clone carrying this TCR beta chain has a count of ten or more. The sample belongs to a study of T cells in Graves' hyperthyroidism and ophthalmopathy. CDR3 length equals 14 residues. Deletions cut 5 bases from V and 8 bases from J, with 16 bases between. Germline values: CDR1 ENHRY, CDR2 SYGVKD. The source material, RNA transcripts, was used to amplify TCR beta CDR3 regions. The primer set for the first-round RT-PCR of the TCR CDR3 was HTBI. TCRdb called the multiplex PCR reads again in MiXCR, with one record for every CDR3 protein. The repertoire holds 150,000 or so distinct CDR3 sequences, with about 20% as singletons.

The sample comprised blood. The chain employs TRBV10-3 and TRBJ2-1; tentative D call: TRBD1 (5 bases). This clonotype was obtained from a woman aged 45-65 years with Graves' hyperthyroidism that later progressed to Graves' ophthalmopathy. Here the CDR3 reads CAISRQPYIDEQFF. The CDR3 coding sequence is TGTGCCATCAGTAGACAGCCCTACATCGATGAGCAGTTCTTC.